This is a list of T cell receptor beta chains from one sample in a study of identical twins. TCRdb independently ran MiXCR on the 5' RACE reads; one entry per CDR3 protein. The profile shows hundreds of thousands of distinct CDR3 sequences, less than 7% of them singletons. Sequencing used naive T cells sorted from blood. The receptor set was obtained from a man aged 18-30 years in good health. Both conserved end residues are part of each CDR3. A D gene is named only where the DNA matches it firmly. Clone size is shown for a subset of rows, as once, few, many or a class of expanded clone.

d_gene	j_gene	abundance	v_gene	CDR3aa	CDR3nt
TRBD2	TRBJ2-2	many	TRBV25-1	CASSVGRGTDTGELFF	TGTGCCAGCAGTGTCGGGAGGGGGACTGACACCGGGGAGCTGTTTTTT
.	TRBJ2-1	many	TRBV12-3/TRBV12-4	CASSTDEAGEQFF	TGTGCCAGCAGTACGGACGAAGCGGGTGAGCAGTTCTTC
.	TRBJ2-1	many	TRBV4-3	CASSQDLRTVYNEQFF	TGCGCCAGCAGCCAAGATCTTCGGACTGTCTACAATGAGCAGTTCTTC
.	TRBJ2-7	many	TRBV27	CASSLGGTVREQYF	TGTGCCAGCAGTCTAGGGGGGACGGTGAGGGAGCAGTACTTC
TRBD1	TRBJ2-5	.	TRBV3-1	CASIGDRVGETQYF	TGTGCCAGCATAGGGGACAGGGTGGGAGAGACCCAGTACTTC
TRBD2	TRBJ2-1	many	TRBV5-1	CASSLFGTSGTYNEQFF	TGCGCCAGCAGCTTGTTTGGGACTAGCGGGACCTACAATGAGCAGTTCTTC
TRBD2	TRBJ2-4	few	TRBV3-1	CASSQVGTSDGDIQYF	TGTGCCAGCAGCCAAGTGGGGACTAGCGATGGGGACATTCAGTACTTC
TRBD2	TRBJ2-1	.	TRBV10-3	CAIALSGDEQFF	TGTGCCATCGCCCTGAGCGGGGATGAGCAGTTCTTC
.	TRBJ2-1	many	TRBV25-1	CASSESLGRGTLGEQFF	TGTGCCAGCAGTGAATCGTTGGGGCGAGGGACCCTAGGTGAGCAGTTCTTC
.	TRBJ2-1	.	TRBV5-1	CASRPGSARDYNEQFF	TGCGCCAGCAGGCCCGGGTCGGCGAGGGACTACAATGAGCAGTTCTTC
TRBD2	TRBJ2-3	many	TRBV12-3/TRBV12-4	CATLAASSTDTQYF	TGTGCCACCCTAGCGGCATCTAGCACAGATACGCAGTATTTT
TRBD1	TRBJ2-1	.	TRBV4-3	CASSRGGQLYNEQFF	TGCGCCAGCAGCCGAGGGGGACAGCTTTACAATGAGCAGTTCTTC
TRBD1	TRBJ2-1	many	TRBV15	CATRQGAMNEQFF	TGTGCCACCAGACAGGGGGCTATGAATGAGCAGTTCTTC
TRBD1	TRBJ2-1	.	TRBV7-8	CASSLVGQGGNEEFF	TGTGCCAGCAGCTTAGTAGGACAGGGGGGGAATGAGGAGTTCTTC
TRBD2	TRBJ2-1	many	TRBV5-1	CASSPTSGGNEQFF	TGCGCCAGCAGCCCGACTAGCGGGGGGAATGAGCAGTTCTTC
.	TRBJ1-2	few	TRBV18	CASSPHGPSDTF	TGTGCCAGCTCACCACACGGCCCCTCAGACACCTTC
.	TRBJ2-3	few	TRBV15	CATSNPLDTQYF	TGTGCCACCAGCAACCCGTTGGATACGCAGTATTTT
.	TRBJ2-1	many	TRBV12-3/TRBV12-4	CASNSRQDEQFF	TGTGCCAGCAATTCTCGCCAGGATGAGCAGTTCTTC
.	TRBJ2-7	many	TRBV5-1	CASSSEGQVLNEQYF	TGCGCCAGCAGCTCAGAGGGCCAAGTACTGAACGAGCAGTACTTC
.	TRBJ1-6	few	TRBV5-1	CASSDTSHPNSPLHF	TGCGCCAGCAGCGACACAAGCCACCCCAATTCACCCCTCCACTTT
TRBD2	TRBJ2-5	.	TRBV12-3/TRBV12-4	CASSIITGTSGRETQYF	TGTGCCAGCAGCATTATAACAGGGACTAGCGGGAGGGAGACCCAGTACTTC
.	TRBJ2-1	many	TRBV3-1	CASSQVGGEQFF	TGCGCCAGCAGCCAAGTAGGAGGGGAGCAGTTCTTC
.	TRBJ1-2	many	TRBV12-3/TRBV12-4	CASSLGSSSLGYTF	TGTGCCAGCAGCTTAGGGAGTTCTTCCCTTGGCTACACCTTC
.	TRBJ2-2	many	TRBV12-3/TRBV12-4	CASSPFQGVTGELFF	TGTGCCAGCAGTCCCTTCCAAGGGGTGACCGGGGAGCTGTTTTTT
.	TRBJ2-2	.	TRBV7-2	CASSSDVYTGELFF	TGTGCCAGCAGCTCCGACGTTTACACCGGGGAGCTGTTTTTT
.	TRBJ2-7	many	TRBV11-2	CASSFPPGTYEQYF	TGTGCCAGCAGCTTCCCTCCCGGAACCTACGAGCAGTACTTC
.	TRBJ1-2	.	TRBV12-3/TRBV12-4	CASSKLGVNYGYTF	TGTGCCAGCAGCAAGCTGGGCGTTAACTATGGCTACACCTTC
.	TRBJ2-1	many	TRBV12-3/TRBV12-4	CAIQRGYEQFF	TGTGCCATTCAAAGGGGATATGAGCAGTTCTTC
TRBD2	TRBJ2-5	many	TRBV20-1	CSASVAGYQETQYF	TGCAGTGCTAGCGTAGCGGGGTACCAAGAGACCCAGTACTTC
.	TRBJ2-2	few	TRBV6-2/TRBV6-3	CASNYLGQSGELFF	TGTGCCAGCAATTACCTAGGGCAGAGCGGGGAGCTGTTTTTT
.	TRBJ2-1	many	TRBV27	CATRRGYNEQFF	TGTGCCACCCGGCGGGGTTACAATGAGCAGTTCTTC
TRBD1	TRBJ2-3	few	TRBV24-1	CATSADRTGADTQYF	TGTGCCACCAGTGCTGACAGGACAGGGGCAGATACGCAGTATTTT
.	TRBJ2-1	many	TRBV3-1	CASSQARGAYNEQFF	TGTGCCAGCAGCCAGGCTCGGGGGGCTTACAATGAGCAGTTCTTC
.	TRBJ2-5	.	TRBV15	CATSREPTGQETQYF	TGTGCCACCAGCAGAGAACCGACAGGCCAAGAGACCCAGTACTTC
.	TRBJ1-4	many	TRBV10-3	CAISESGDTNEKLFF	TGTGCCATCAGTGAGTCGGGGGATACTAATGAAAAACTGTTTTTT
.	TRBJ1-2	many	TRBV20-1	CSANQAGGDGYTF	TGCAGTGCCAACCAGGCAGGAGGGGATGGCTACACCTTC
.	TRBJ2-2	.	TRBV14	CASSLFDASNTGELFF	TGTGCCAGCAGCCTCTTTGACGCCTCCAACACCGGGGAGCTGTTTTTT
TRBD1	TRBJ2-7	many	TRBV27	CASSLFPPTGGGNYEQYF	TGTGCCAGCAGTTTATTTCCCCCCACAGGGGGCGGGAACTACGAGCAGTACTTC
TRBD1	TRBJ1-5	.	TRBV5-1	CASREGGGGMGNQPQHF	TGCGCCAGCCGCGAAGGGGGAGGGGGCATGGGCAATCAGCCCCAGCATTTT
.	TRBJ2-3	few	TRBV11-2	CASRLVGTDTQYF	TGTGCCAGCAGGCTCGTGGGCACAGATACGCAGTATTTT
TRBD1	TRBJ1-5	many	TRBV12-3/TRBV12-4	CASTRTGAQPQHF	TGTGCCAGCACCCGGACAGGGGCTCAGCCCCAGCATTTT
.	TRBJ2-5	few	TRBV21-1	CASSKTSGRATETQYF	TGTGCCAGCAGCAAAACTAGCGGGAGGGCCACAGAGACCCAGTACTTC
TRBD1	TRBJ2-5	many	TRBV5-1	CASSLGTGWETQYF	TGCGCCAGCAGCTTGGGGACAGGATGGGAGACCCAGTACTTC
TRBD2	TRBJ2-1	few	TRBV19	CASSTPVAGGFNEQFF	TGTGCCAGTAGTACCCCGGTGGCGGGAGGTTTTAATGAGCAGTTCTTC
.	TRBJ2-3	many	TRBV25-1	CASSEYAGDTQYF	TGTGCCAGCAGTGAATATGCGGGAGATACGCAGTATTTT
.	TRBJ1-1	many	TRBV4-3	CASSQGSSRANTEAFF	TGCGCCAGCAGCCAAGGGTCAAGCAGGGCAAACACTGAAGCTTTCTTT
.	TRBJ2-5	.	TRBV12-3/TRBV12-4	CASSFLAYQETQYF	TGTGCCAGCAGTTTTCTAGCGTACCAAGAGACCCAGTACTTC
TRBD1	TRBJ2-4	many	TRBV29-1	CSARDRNIQYF	TGCAGCGCCCGGGACAGAAACATTCAGTACTTC
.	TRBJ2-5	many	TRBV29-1	CSVEGSIQETQYF	TGCAGCGTTGAAGGGTCTATCCAAGAGACCCAGTACTTC
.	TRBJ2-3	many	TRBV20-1	CSARGTRRTQYF	TGCAGTGCTAGGGGAACTCGACGAACGCAGTATTTT
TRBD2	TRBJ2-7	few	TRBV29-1	CSVEDLGTSGYEQYF	TGCAGCGTTGAAGACCTAGGGACTAGCGGCTACGAGCAGTACTTC
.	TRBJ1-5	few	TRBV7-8	CASSLTRTDFSNQPQHF	TGTGCCAGCAGCCTAACTAGGACGGATTTTAGCAATCAGCCCCAGCATTTT
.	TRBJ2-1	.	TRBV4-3	CASSQGLGRVGNEQFF	TGCGCCAGCAGCCAAGGATTAGGCAGGGTTGGCAATGAGCAGTTCTTC
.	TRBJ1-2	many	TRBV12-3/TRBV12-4	CASSPSGVIGYTF	TGTGCCAGCAGTCCTTCAGGGGTCATTGGCTACACCTTC
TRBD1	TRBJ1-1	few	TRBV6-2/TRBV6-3	CASSAGGRTEAFF	TGTGCCAGCAGCGCAGGGGGCCGAACTGAAGCTTTCTTT
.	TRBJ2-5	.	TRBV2	CASLRGTQYF	TGTGCCAGCTTGAGAGGGACCCAGTACTTC
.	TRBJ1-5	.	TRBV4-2	CASSQEGHSNQPQHF	TGTGCCAGCAGCCAAGAGGGCCATAGCAATCAGCCCCAGCATTTT